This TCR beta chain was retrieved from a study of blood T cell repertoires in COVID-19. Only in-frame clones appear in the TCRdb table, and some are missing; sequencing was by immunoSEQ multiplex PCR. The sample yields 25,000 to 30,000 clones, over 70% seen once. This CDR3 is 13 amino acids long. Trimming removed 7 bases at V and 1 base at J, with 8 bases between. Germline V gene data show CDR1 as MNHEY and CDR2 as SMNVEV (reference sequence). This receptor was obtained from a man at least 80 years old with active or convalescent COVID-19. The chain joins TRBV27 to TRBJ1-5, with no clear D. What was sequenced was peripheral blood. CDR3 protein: CASMSASNQPQHF. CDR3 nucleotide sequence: TGTGCCAGCATGTCAGCGAGCAATCAGCCCCAGCATTTT.